The next 21 T cell receptor beta chains were all read from a single sample in a study of molecular identifiers for immune sequencing clone quantification. One entry per CDR3 protein, called by TCRdb with MiXCR from the PCR reads. The sample yields a few hundred thousand distinct CDR3 sequences, roughly 24% seen once. Input material: naive CD8+ T cells from blood, with Jurkat cell RNA spiked in. Subset given: FACS-sorted CD8+CD4-CCR7+CD45RA+ naive T cells. The receptors derive from a human donor in good health. Some libraries in this study had Jurkat cell RNA spiked in.

This clonotype was detected many times. The chain combines TRBV4-1 with TRBJ1-1, with a weak D call TRBD1 (6 bases). V was clipped by 1 base and J by 5 bases, with 11 bases between them. The CDR3 covers 14 residues. The germline gives CDR1 MGHRA, CDR2 YSYEKL. CDR3 bases: TGCGCCAGCAGCCAAGGGCCGGGGGCGACTGAAGCTTTCTTT. It yields the protein CASSQGPGATEAFF.

The V call is TRBV30, the J call TRBJ2-1; D call uncertain. CDR1 GTSNPN and CDR2 SVGIG come from the germline V gene (reference sequence). The CDR3 loop spans 11 amino acids. V was clipped by 5 bases and J by 7 bases, with 9 bases between them. CDR3 loop: CAWPNRNEQFF. The CDR3 nucleotides are TGTGCCTGGCCCAATAGGAATGAGCAGTTCTTC.

In its sample, this clonotype was seen once. This rearrangement joins TRBV5-1 to TRBJ2-1; 11 bases are shared with TRBD2. Germline trimming cut 4 bases from V and 10 bases from J; bases unmatched to any gene: 7. Germline V lookup: CDR1 SGHRS, CDR2 YFSETQ. The CDR3 is made up of 14 amino acids. The CDR3 protein is CASSLSGGANEQFF. CDR3 DNA: TGCGCCAGCAGCCTTAGCGGGGGGGCCAACGAGCAGTTCTTC.

This clonotype was detected ten times or more. V gene TRBV7-9 combines with J gene TRBJ2-5; TRBD2 might be the D (5 bases). Trimming removed 2 bases from V and 2 bases from J, with 12 bases in between. Germline lookup yields CDR1 SEHNR and CDR2 FQNEAQ (reference sequence). CDR3 size: 15 residues. The chain's CDR3 is CASSLYLAGQETQYF. The CDR3 bases are TGTGCCAGCAGCTTATATCTTGCGGGTCAAGAGACCCAGTACTTC. The whole variable domain, filled in from reference TRBV7-9 and TRBJ2-5, reads DTGVSQNPRHKITKRGQNVTFRCDPISEHNRLYWYRQTLGQGPEFLTYFQNEAQLEKSRLLSDRFSAERPKGSFSTLEIQRTEQGDSAMYLCASSLYLAGQETQYFGPGTRLLVL.

The chain uses TRBV4-1 and TRBJ2-3, with 8 bases that match TRBD2. The CDR3 has 18 amino acids. Germline CDR1 reads MGHRA; CDR2 reads YSYEKL. The ends lost 1 base at V and 0 bases at J; junction bases unmatched: 9. CDR3 DNA sequence: TGCGCCAGCAGCCAAGGGAGGGATGCGGGGGGTAGCACAGATACGCAGTATTTT. It specifies CASSQGRDAGGSTDTQYF.

This clonotype was counted between two and nine times. This CDR3 is CAWSILPANEQFF. The CDR3 region has the DNA TGTGCCTGGAGTATTTTGCCGGCTAATGAGCAGTTCTTC. The chain has TRBV30 and TRBJ2-1; D is unresolved. Deletions cut 2 bases from V and 7 bases from J, with 12 bases between. The germline CDR1 and CDR2 sequences are GTSNPN and SVGIG (reference sequence). CDR3 length: 13 amino acids. The full variable domain, completed using reference TRBV30 and TRBJ2-1, is SQTIHQWPATLVQPVGSPLSLECTVEGTSNPNLYWYRQAAGRGLQLLFYSVGIGQISSEVPQNLSASRPQDRQFILSSKKLLLSDSGFYLCAWSILPANEQFFGPGTRLTVL.

This clonotype was seen ten or more times. The rearrangement links TRBV5-1 to TRBJ1-2, with no clear D. V dropped 0 bases and J dropped 5 bases, with 11 bases sitting between them. This CDR3 region has 14 residues. Germline lookup yields CDR1 SGHRS and CDR2 YFSETQ. The CDR3 DNA reads TGCGCCAGCAGCTTGGCCGGCCAGGAGTATGGCTACACCTTC. It is translated as CASSLAGQEYGYTF.

Many counts were recorded for this clonotype. The J gene is TRBJ2-3, the V gene TRBV2, with 8 nucleotides matching TRBD2. The CDR3 is 13 residues long. The V gene end was trimmed by 6 bases and the J gene end by 4 bases; junction bases not matched to a gene: 3. CDR1 and CDR2 (germline): SNHLY, FYNNEI. CDR3 sequence: CASSGGAADTQYF. In nucleotides, the CDR3 is TGTGCCAGCAGCGGGGGGGCCGCAGATACGCAGTATTTT. The whole variable domain, filled in from reference TRBV2 and TRBJ2-3, reads EPEVTQTPSHQVTQMGQEVILRCVPISNHLYFYWYRQILGQKVEFLVSFYNNEISEKSEIFDDQFSVERPDGSNFTLKIRSTKLEDSAMYFCASSGGAADTQYFGPGTRLTVL.

Remarks on this clonotype: A much larger clonotype is one base distant, so this may be a read error. The chain recombines TRBV7-6 with TRBJ2-7, with unresolved D. There are 15 residues in the CDR3. Germline V lookup: CDR1 SGHVS, CDR2 FNYEAQ. CDR3 sequence (DNA): TGTGCCTGCAGCTTTATTGCGGCCGAGCACTACGAGCAGTACTTC. As protein: CACSFIAAEHYEQYF. Complete variable domain (other parts from reference TRBV7-6 and TRBJ2-7): GAGVSQSPRYKVTKRGQDVALRCDPISGHVSLYWYRQALGQGPEFLTYFNYEAQQDKSGLPNDRFSAERPEGSISTLTIQRTEQRDSAMYRCACSFIAAEHYEQYFGPGTRLTVT.

This clonotype occurred a few times. V and J are TRBV4-2 and TRBJ2-7; the match to TRBD2 covers 8 bases. CDR3 length: 16 residues. Losses at the gene ends were 1 base for V and 5 bases for J; bases not matched to a gene: 10. Germline-derived CDR1 and CDR2 are LGHNA and YNFKEQ. CDR3 in DNA: TGTGCCAGCAGCCAAGGCGCCGGGAGGGCCCGGGACGAGCAGTACTTC. Its translation is CASSQGAGRARDEQYF.

This clonotype has a handful of counts. CDR3 residues: CASSLTAGPYEQYF. CDR3 sequence (DNA): TGTGCCAGCAGCCTGACGGCGGGGCCCTACGAGCAGTACTTC. This chain links TRBV7-9 with TRBJ2-7; weak D call: TRBD2 (6 bases). The CDR3 length is 14 residues. With 5 bases removed from V and 2 bases from J, the gap between germline ends came to 13 bases. The germline V gene has CDR1 SEHNR and CDR2 FQNEAQ (reference sequence).

This clonotype came up many times. At one boundary the junction diverges from the germline segment, which might be a read error. This rearrangement joins TRBV2 to TRBJ2-1, with D possibly TRBD2 on 5 matching bases. CDR3 length: 14 amino acids. CDR1 and CDR2 (germline): SNHLY, FYNNEI. The CDR3 region is CASSESLASRFPYF. The CDR3 coding sequence is TGTGCCAGCAGTGAATCTCTAGCATCCCGTTTCCCGTACTTC.

In its sample, this clonotype was seen a few times. This sequence joins TRBV4-3 and TRBJ2-1; D perhaps matches TRBD1 (6 bases). The CDR3 loop spans 14 amino acids. V lost 0 bases and J lost 8, with 11 bases in between. Looked up from germline, CDR1 is LGHNA and CDR2 is YSLEER. The CDR3 region is CASSQDTGRYEQFF. The CDR3 nucleotides are TGCGCCAGCAGCCAAGACACAGGGCGGTATGAGCAGTTCTTC.

This clonotype was counted only a few times. The V and J genes are TRBV19 and TRBJ1-5; D call uncertain. The CDR3 loop spans 15 amino acids. Looked up from germline, CDR1 is LNHDA and CDR2 is SQIVND (reference sequence). V lost 2 bases and J 3 bases, leaving 11 bases between the germline ends. The CDR3 bases are TGTGCCAGTAGTATAAGTCACTATTACAATCAGCCCCAGCATTTT. The encoded protein is CASSISHYYNQPQHF.

This clonotype has a count of ten or more. The chain uses TRBV27 and TRBJ2-3; 8 nucleotides align to TRBD1. The V gene end was trimmed by 3 bases and the J gene end by 1 base; junction bases not matched to a gene: 3. CDR3 length: 15 amino acids. CDR1 and CDR2 (germline): MNHEY, SMNVEV (reference sequence). For the CDR3, the DNA is TGTGCCAGCAGTTTTGTACAGGGGGGCACAGATACGCAGTATTTT. The encoded protein is CASSFVQGGTDTQYF.

The V gene is TRBV7-9, the J gene TRBJ2-5; D unclear. The germline CDR1 and CDR2 sequences are SEHNR and FQNEAQ (reference sequence). The CDR3 is 13 residues long. Trimming took off 6 bases at V and 4 bases at J, with 12 bases between the two ends. CDR3 in DNA: TGTGCCAGCAGTCACTTCGGAGCAGAGACCCAGTACTTC. Its translation is CASSHFGAETQYF.

In this sample, this clonotype turned up many times. The chain couples TRBV5-4 to TRBJ2-7; 10 bases are shared with TRBD2. The CDR3 covers 15 residues. V was clipped by 0 bases and J by 3 bases; unmatched bases: 3. Germline lookup yields CDR1 SGHNT and CDR2 YYREEE (reference sequence). CDR3 amino acids: CASSLVPSGSYEQYF. The DNA for the CDR3 is TGTGCCAGCAGCTTGGTGCCTAGCGGGAGCTACGAGCAGTACTTC.

The CDR3 reads CASSWGTGPAGYEQYF. The CDR3 DNA is TGTGCCAGCAGCTGGGGGACAGGGCCAGCGGGTTACGAGCAGTACTTC. The gene calls are TRBV5-6 and TRBJ2-7; 9 bases agree with TRBD1. Looked up from germline, CDR1 is SGHDT and CDR2 is YYEEEE. This CDR3 spans 16 amino acids. Trimming took 3 bases from V and 4 from J; bases not matched to a gene: 11.

In this sample, this clonotype turned up many times. V is TRBV6-5 and J is TRBJ2-2; D is ambiguous. CDR1 is MNHEY, CDR2 SVGAGI, per germline. The V and J ends lost 0 bases and 0 bases respectively, with 8 bases between them. This CDR3 is 16 amino acids long. CDR3 residues: CASSYSIQTNTGELFF. In DNA form, the CDR3 reads TGTGCCAGCAGTTACTCGATCCAAACGAACACCGGGGAGCTGTTTTTT.

In regard to this clonotype: Being one base from a much bigger clone, this may be a read error. The gene calls are TRBV12-3 or TRBV12-4 and TRBJ2-7; D might be TRBD1 (5 bases). Deletions cut 5 bases from V and 2 bases from J, with 13 bases between. The CDR3 covers 14 residues. The CDR3 loop reads CASSLGPEPYEQYF. The CDR3 DNA follows: TGTGCCAGCAGTCTGGGGCCAGAGCCCTACGAGCAGTACTTC.

This clonotype was detected only once. The chain recombines TRBV7-6 with TRBJ2-5; the D is unclear. V was pared by 5 bases and J by 2 bases, with 15 bases between. The germline V gene has CDR1 SGHVS and CDR2 FNYEAQ. There are 15 residues in the CDR3. CDR3 nucleotides: TGTGCCAGCAGCCTCAAACTAAGACGACAAGAGACCCAGTACTTC. Its protein is CASSLKLRRQETQYF.